Included here is one T cell receptor beta chain sequence, with context. Antigen specificity is unknown. A much larger clone lies a single base off, so this may be a read error. This sample stems from a study of tumor and adjacent non-tumor tissue in lung cancer. Overall study context: Aged roughly 30 to 85 years, patients included 10 men and roughly five women with stage I to III disease. Each sample yielded 4 million to 4.5 million productive TCRbeta reads on average. Study-wide results and limits: TCR diversity was significantly greater in tumor than normal lung tissue. In normal lung, the top 100 clones were significantly more dominant than in tumor.

Three rounds of nested PCR, following a modified ARM-PCR protocol, produced the TCRbeta library. MiXCR, applied by TCRdb to the multiplex PCR reads, yields one record per CDR3 protein. Of about 100,000 distinct CDR3 sequences listed, less than 75% are singletons. This sample's RNA came from whole unsorted tissue. This non-tumor lung sample came from over 3 cm beyond the tumor edge. The CDR3 loop spans 14 amino acids. The germline V gene has CDR1 PRHDT and CDR2 FYEKMQ (reference sequence). Sequencing was carried out using distant non-tumor lung tissue. The source of this sequence is a man aged 25-45 years with non-small cell lung cancer. V usage is TRBV13 and J usage is TRBJ2-5, with D perhaps matching TRBD1 or TRBD2 (5 bases each). The CDR3 is CASSTRGHQEIQYF. CDR3 DNA: TGTGCCAGCAGCACCCGGGGCCACCAAGAGATCCAGTACTTC.